The TCR beta chain described here comes from a study of T cell responses to AZD1222 COVID-19 vaccine. Only a few counts were recorded for this clone. Its cognate antigen is unknown. The CDR3 is 15 residues long. The trim removed 6 bases at V and 0 bases at J, leaving 5 bases unmatched. Germline CDR1 is LNHDA and CDR2 is SQIVND (reference sequence). Generated by immunoSEQ multiplex PCR, the TCRdb table keeps only in-frame clones and is missing some. This repertoire shows about 150,000 clones, about 90% found once; its top ten account for approximately 5.1%. Overall study results and limits: No day 14 peak samples; only post-peak repertoires were characterized. AZD1222 recipients seropositive at baseline numbered only five to seven.

The sequenced sample was peripheral blood, obtained on day 0 of MenACWY control vaccination. The rearrangement joins TRBV19 to TRBJ2-1, with TRBD2 matching 7 bases. The clonotype originates from an adult in good health. The CDR3 region has the DNA TGTGCCAGTAGGAAAGCGGGGAGCTCCTACAATGAGCAGTTCTTC. Translated: CASRKAGSSYNEQFF.